This T cell receptor beta chain appears in the sequencing data of a study of T cell responses to AZD1222 COVID-19 vaccine. Study conclusions and caveats: Breadth and depth of Spike-specific TCRs rose after two AZD1222 doses. Clonal diversity was possibly underestimated, and the donors were mostly white British, with more females.

V lost 2 bases, J lost 1 base, and 8 bases lay in between. The CDR3 runs to 15 residues. Per germline, CDR1 MDHEN and CDR2 SYDVKM. With respect to this clone: Its target is not known.

The assay was immunoSEQ multiplex PCR, and TCRdb's table has in-frame clones only and misses some. This sample has around 110,000 clones, with approximately 92% found just once. The sequence derives from an adult in good health. The source material was peripheral blood, sampled on day 0 of AZD1222 vaccination. This chain connects TRBV28 to TRBJ1-4; D is undetermined. CDR3 DNA sequence: TGTGCCAGCAGTTTAACCGTAGGAACTAATGAAAAACTGTTTTTT. This translates into CASSLTVGTNEKLFF.